This T cell receptor beta chain was recovered during a study of cytomegalovirus exposure and HLA in healthy donors. The study's findings and limits: Only CMV serostatus was available as immune exposure information. A later analysis reportedly found that, within productive TCRs, an Asian-associated ancestry cluster had fewer N-insertions than the mean observed across the roughly 700 donors.

Germline V CDR1 and CDR2: MNHNS, SASEGT. The CDR3 is made up of 13 amino acids. V dropped 6 bases and J dropped 3 bases, with 12 bases sitting between them. Regarding this clone: Antigen: not known. The CDR3 carries no conserved terminal phenylalanine or tryptophan, so it likely arises from a read error.

Every donor was a healthy person donating bone marrow. 60 Vbeta and 13 Jbeta primers were used in PCR. Sequencing used immunoSEQ multiplex PCR; TCRdb keeps in-frame clones, though not all of them. Here the sample table reports about 120,000 clones. The source is a man between 18 and 29 years old in good health and CMV-seronegative. The V call is TRBV6-1, the J call TRBJ2-7, with a weak D call TRBD1 (6 bases). The sequenced sample was PBMCs. The CDR3 loop reads CASSDRNIYEQYL. The CDR3 DNA reads TGTGCCAGCAGCGACAGGAACATCTACGAGCAGTACCTC.